This T cell receptor beta chain was identified during a study of CD8 T cells in ankylosing spondylitis. Study results and limitations: As for the disease-linked clones, they showed a CD8+ phenotype and occurred at relatively low frequencies in peripheral blood. Among TCR beta sequences, a motif of under 10 highly homologous variants appeared characteristic of ankylosing spondylitis blood.

CDR3 length: 13 residues. V was pared by 7 bases and J by 9 bases, with 10 bases of the junction left unmatched. Per the germline V gene, CDR1 is SGDLS and CDR2 is YYNGEE. Points on this clonotype: What it recognizes is unknown.

Making use of molecular barcodes, quantitative 5'-RACE generated TCR beta libraries. TCRdb analysed the 5' RACE reads with MiXCR anew, one entry per CDR3 protein. The sample consists of about 250,000 distinct CDR3 sequences, 18% of them appearing once. The sequence derives from a male donor with ankylosing spondylitis or in good health (not recorded which). The sequenced sample consisted of blood, either unsorted or a sorted T cell fraction (not recorded which). V usage is TRBV9 and J usage is TRBJ2-1; 7 nucleotides match TRBD2. DNA of the CDR3: TGTGCCAGCCAGCGGGAAGGCTCGGGTGAGCAGTTCTTC. It translates to CASQREGSGEQFF.